This entry concerns a single TCR beta chain. The assay was immunoSEQ multiplex PCR, and TCRdb's table has in-frame clones only and misses some. The profile covers 60,000 or so clones, with 70% to 90% appearing a single time and 2.1% taken by the ten largest. This entry belongs to a study of Tregs in tolerant kidney transplant recipients. Germline V gives CDR1 MGHDK, CDR2 SYGVNS. The CDR3 length is 13 residues. The clonotype was recovered from a human donor who received a combined kidney and bone marrow transplant. The source material was Tregs from blood, sampled before the transplant. The chain combines TRBV25-1 with TRBJ2-5; 8 bases line up with TRBD1. TRBJ2-7 matches the DNA end more closely, so the J call is doubtful. The CDR3 DNA reads TGTGCCAGCAGCCCGACAGGGGCCTACGAGCAGTACTTC. Protein product: CASSPTGAYEQYF.